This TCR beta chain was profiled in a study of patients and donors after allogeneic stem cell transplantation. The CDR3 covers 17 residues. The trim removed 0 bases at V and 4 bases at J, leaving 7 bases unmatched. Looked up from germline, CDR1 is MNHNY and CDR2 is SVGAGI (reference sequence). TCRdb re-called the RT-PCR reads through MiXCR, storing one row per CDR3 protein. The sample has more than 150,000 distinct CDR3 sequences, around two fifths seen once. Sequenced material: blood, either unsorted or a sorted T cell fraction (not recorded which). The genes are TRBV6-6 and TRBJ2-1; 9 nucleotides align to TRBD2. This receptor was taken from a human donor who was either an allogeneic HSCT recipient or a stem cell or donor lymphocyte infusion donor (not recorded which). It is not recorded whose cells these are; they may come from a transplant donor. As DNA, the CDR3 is TGTGCCAGCAGTTACTCGTGGCCTAGCGGGAAATACAATGAGCAGTTCTTC. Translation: CASSYSWPSGKYNEQFF.